Listed below are T cell receptor beta chains from one sample, sequenced in a study of response to subunit inactivated influenza vaccine. TCRdb called the RT-PCR reads again in MiXCR, with one record for every CDR3 protein. The data show roughly 780,000 distinct CDR3 sequences, with around 18% seen just once and about a tenth held by the top ten. The source material was PBMCs from blood, sampled more than 4 days after vaccination. The receptors stem from a man aged 50-60 years who received an inactivated influenza vaccine. Both conserved end residues are part of each CDR3. A D gene is named only where the DNA matches it firmly. For some rows the clone size is stated as once, few or many, or as a class when expanded; others skip it.

V gene	J gene	D gene	clone size	CDR3 protein	CDR3 DNA
TRBV2	TRBJ2-7	.	.	CASRIRAQGNGQYF	TGTGCCAGCAGAATTAGGGCACAGGGTAACGGGCAGTACTTC
TRBV7-8	TRBJ2-1	TRBD2	few	CASSPLASGFSYNEQFF	TGTGCCAGCAGCCCCCTGGCTAGCGGCTTCTCCTACAATGAGCAGTTCTTC
TRBV2	TRBJ2-3	.	.	CASRGRGVVDTQYF	TGTGCCAGCCGGGGACGGGGAGTGGTAGATACGCAGTATTTT
TRBV27	TRBJ1-4	.	few	CASSRTPSGEKLFF	TGTGCCAGCAGTCGGACCCCCTCGGGTGAAAAACTGTTTTTT
TRBV7-2	TRBJ2-7	TRBD2	few	CASSFYFSGRLYEQYF	TGTGCCAGCAGCTTTTATTTTAGCGGGAGGTTGTACGAGCAGTACTTC
TRBV7-8	TRBJ2-3	TRBD1	few	CASSSLSRTGYLTDTQYF	TGTGCCAGCAGCTCCCTGTCTCGGACAGGGTACTTGACAGATACGCAGTATTTT
TRBV6-2/TRBV6-3	TRBJ2-5	.	few	CATRLGGETQYF	TGTGCCACCAGGCTAGGGGGGGAGACCCAGTACTTC
TRBV20-1	TRBJ1-5	.	few	CSARAGRGVSNQPQHF	TGCAGTGCTAGGGCGGGGCGAGGAGTTAGCAATCAGCCCCAGCATTTT
TRBV20-1	TRBJ2-7	.	.	CSAPTPGEWPYEQYF	TGCAGTGCCCCTACGCCGGGGGAGTGGCCCTACGAGCAGTACTTC
TRBV20-1	TRBJ2-5	.	.	CSAPPRGGQETQYF	TGCAGTGCCCCGCCCAGGGGAGGGCAAGAGACCCAGTACTTC
TRBV5-1	TRBJ2-5	.	few	CASRFQETQYF	TGCGCCAGCCGCTTTCAAGAGACCCAGTACTTC
TRBV7-2	TRBJ2-7	TRBD2	few	CASRLVAGASYEQYF	TGTGCCAGCAGACTAGTAGCGGGAGCCTCCTACGAGCAGTACTTC
TRBV5-6	TRBJ2-3	TRBD2	few	CASSVRTSGVTDTQYF	TGTGCCAGCAGCGTCCGGACTAGCGGGGTCACAGATACGCAGTATTTT
TRBV7-2	TRBJ2-5	TRBD2	.	CASSLGLPQETQYF	TGTGCCAGCAGCTTGGGACTACCACAAGAGACCCAGTACTTC
TRBV11-2	TRBJ2-1	TRBD2	once	CASSHLAGEYHNEQFF	TGTGCCAGCAGCCATTTAGCGGGAGAGTACCACAATGAGCAGTTCTTC
TRBV6-1	TRBJ1-1	.	few	CASRANTEAFF	TGTGCCAGCAGGGCCAACACTGAAGCTTTCTTT
TRBV5-1	TRBJ2-3	.	few	CASSLRGVFTDTQYF	TGCGCCAGCAGCTTGCGGGGTGTTTTCACAGATACGCAGTATTTT
TRBV12-3/TRBV12-4	TRBJ1-5	.	once	CASSDRAPVDQPQHF	TGTGCCAGCAGTGACCGGGCCCCAGTCGATCAGCCCCAGCATTTT
TRBV28	TRBJ2-7	.	.	CASSAPPRVGEQYF	TGTGCCAGCAGTGCCCCTCCCCGTGTGGGAGAGCAGTACTTC